Listed below are T cell receptor beta chains from one sample, sequenced in a study of shared T cell receptors in the human thymus. Repertoires were generated with immunoSEQ multiplex PCR, while TCRdb's copy carries only in-frame clones and drops some. The sample holds about 660,000 clones, roughly 90% seen once. This same sample was also taken into another study, of human thymus T cells.

Source material: thymocytes. These receptors were collected from a boy in the first two years of life with a congenital heart defect. Each CDR3 is given with its conserved first and last residue. D genes are given only for firm matches. Clone size is not always given. Where it is, it says once, few, many or a class for expanded clones.

j_call d_call v_call clone_size cdr3_aa cdr3_nt
TRBJ2-7 TRBD2 TRBV19 NA CASTPRPSGRVYEQYF TGTGCCAGTACCCCGCGCCCCAGCGGGAGGGTGTACGAGCAGTACTTC
TRBJ2-5 TRBD1 TRBV19 NA CASSARDRAQETQYF TGTGCCAGTAGTGCCCGGGACAGGGCCCAAGAGACCCAGTACTTC
TRBJ2-7 TRBD2 TRBV5-8 NA CASAGRTSGGYEQYF TGTGCCAGCGCCGGCCGGACTAGCGGGGGCTACGAGCAGTACTTC
TRBJ2-7 TRBD2 TRBV2 NA CASSASLAGEPLSAYEQYF TGTGCCAGCAGTGCCTCTTTAGCGGGAGAGCCACTCTCAGCCTACGAGCAGTACTTC
TRBJ2-7 TRBD2 TRBV7-2 NA CASSRGSSGAYEQYF TGTGCCAGCAGCCGGGGGTCTAGCGGGGCCTACGAGCAGTACTTC
TRBJ2-7 NA TRBV10-3 NA CAISGGLRRGAYEQYF TGTGCCATCAGCGGCGGGCTCAGGAGGGGTGCCTACGAGCAGTACTTC
TRBJ1-2 NA TRBV28 NA CASSFRGSYGYTF TGTGCCAGCAGTTTCAGGGGTAGCTATGGCTACACCTTC
TRBJ2-1 TRBD1 TRBV5-6 few CASSLGGGGTGSDEQFF TGTGCCAGCAGCTTGGGGGGGGGCGGGACAGGGTCGGACGAGCAGTTCTTC
TRBJ1-1 TRBD1 TRBV7-4 NA CASSARDRGSDTEAFF TGTGCCAGCAGCGCAAGGGACAGGGGATCGGACACTGAAGCTTTCTTT
TRBJ2-2 NA TRBV5-1 few CASSRAALPGPLSAQNTGELFF TGCGCCAGCAGCCGCGCGGCGCTCCCAGGGCCTCTGAGCGCACAGAACACCGGGGAGCTGTTTTTT
TRBJ2-1 TRBD2 TRBV12-5 once CASGRTSGSGVSSSYNEQFF TGTGCTAGTGGACGGACTAGCGGGAGTGGGGTTTCGAGCTCCTACAATGAGCAGTTCTTC
TRBJ2-3 TRBD1 TRBV14 NA CASSPRAGQGTDTQYF TGTGCCAGCAGCCCCCGGGCAGGACAGGGAACAGATACGCAGTATTTT
TRBJ2-3 NA TRBV29-1 NA CSVEVGRDHTDTQYF TGCAGCGTTGAGGTGGGCAGGGATCACACAGATACGCAGTATTTT
TRBJ2-5 NA TRBV14 NA CASSPTLKARETQYF TGTGCCAGCAGCCCCACCTTGAAGGCGAGGGAGACCCAGTACTTC
TRBJ2-5 TRBD1 TRBV23-1 NA CASSQSGDRGRETQYF TGCGCCAGCAGTCAAAGCGGGGACAGGGGGCGAGAGACCCAGTACTTC
TRBJ1-1 TRBD1 TRBV6-1 NA CASSDDRGLPEAFF TGTGCCAGCAGTGACGACAGGGGGCTCCCTGAAGCTTTCTTT
TRBJ2-3 NA TRBV28 NA CASSFGVIRTDTQYF TGTGCCAGCAGTTTTGGTGTAATTAGAACAGATACGCAGTATTTT
TRBJ2-5 NA TRBV15 NA CATSSRSGSGWTQYF TGTGCCACCAGCTCGAGGAGCGGATCCGGGTGGACCCAGTACTTC
TRBJ2-7 NA TRBV27 NA CASSQKGSGSYEQYF TGTGCCAGCAGCCAAAAAGGAAGCGGGTCCTACGAGCAGTACTTC
TRBJ2-6 TRBD1 TRBV7-3 NA CASSLKRTGAGANVLTF TGTGCCAGCAGCTTAAAGAGGACAGGGGCTGGGGCCAACGTCCTGACTTTC
TRBJ2-3 TRBD1 TRBV9 NA CASSGQGRDTQYF TGTGCCAGCAGCGGACAGGGAAGAGATACGCAGTATTTT
TRBJ1-1 NA TRBV29-1 NA CSVPRGKVNTEAFF TGCAGCGTTCCCAGGGGTAAGGTGAACACTGAAGCTTTCTTT